This T cell receptor beta chain was retrieved from a study of blood T cell repertoires in COVID-19. Germline V gene data show CDR1 as KGHSH and CDR2 as LQKENI. This CDR3 is 14 amino acids long. Trimming cost V 3 bases and J 6 bases; bases outside gene matches: 6. The method was immunoSEQ multiplex PCR; TCRdb's version includes in-frame clones alone and lacks a portion of them. This sample carries around 140,000 clones, 75% to 90% of them seen once, and the ten largest clones take 3% to 4.5%. The TCR was taken from an older man who had recovered from COVID-19. The V and J genes are TRBV18 and TRBJ2-7; 9 bases align to TRBD2. Specimen: peripheral blood. Here the CDR3 DNA reads TGTGCCAGCTCACCCCCCGCGACTAGCGGCGAGCAGTACTTC. Amino acid sequence: CASSPPATSGEQYF.